This is a list of T cell receptor beta chains from one sample in a study of blood T cell repertoires in COVID-19. Clones were read by immunoSEQ multiplex PCR, and TCRdb kept only the in-frame ones, dropping some. The sample lists approximately 160,000 clones; approximately 93% were seen once. Sequencing input: peripheral blood. Source of these receptors: a woman aged 55 to 70 with COVID-19, enrolled during active disease. Both conserved end residues are part of each CDR3. D genes are given only for firm matches. Rows may omit the clone size; those that give it use once, few, many or a size class.

>NA|NA|TRBJ1-4|TRBV7-9|15
TGTGCCAGCAGCCGCGACGTAAGAGCGAATGAAAAACTGTTTTTT
CASSRDVRANEKLFF
>NA|TRBD1|TRBJ2-7|TRBV27|14
TGTGCCAGCACCCCGGACAGGGTAGTAAACGAGCAGTACTTC
CASTPDRVVNEQYF
>NA|NA|TRBJ1-4|TRBV27|14
TGTGCCAGCAGTTCCCAGGTGGCGCAAGAAAAACTGTTTTTT
CASSSQVAQEKLFF
>NA|NA|TRBJ1-3|TRBV27|15
TGTGCCAGCAGTTTATCTTTCAGATCTGGAAACACCATATATTTT
CASSLSFRSGNTIYF
>NA|NA|TRBJ1-5|TRBV12-3/TRBV12-4|13
TGTGCCAGCAGTTTACGGAGCAATCAGCCCCAGCATTTT
CASSLRSNQPQHF
>NA|TRBD1|TRBJ2-1|TRBV6-1|16
TGTGCCAGCAGTGGGGGATGGGGACAGCACCACAATGAGCAGTTCTTC
CASSGGWGQHHNEQFF
>few|TRBD2|TRBJ2-5|TRBV25-1|14
TGTGCCAGCAGCTACGGGACTAGCGGGGAGACCCAGTACTTC
CASSYGTSGETQYF
>NA|NA|TRBJ2-6|TRBV5-4|16
TGTGCCAGCAGAAGACAGGAAATTTCTGGGGCCAACGTCCTGACTTTC
CASRRQEISGANVLTF
>NA|NA|TRBJ2-1|TRBV5-1|15
TGCGCCAGCAGCTTGAGGTGGGGGGGCATGAATGAGCAGTTCTTC
CASSLRWGGMNEQFF
>NA|NA|TRBJ1-5|TRBV7-8|14
TGTGCCAGCAGCTTAGGGGCAGGGGATCAGCCCCAGCATTTT
CASSLGAGDQPQHF
>NA|NA|TRBJ1-2|TRBV2|13
TGTGCCAGCAGTGAGACAGTTAACTATGGCTACACCTTC
CASSETVNYGYTF
>NA|NA|TRBJ2-7|TRBV6-5|14
TGTGCCAGCAGAGGTAGGCAGGGCCTAGGGGAGCAGTACTTC
CASRGRQGLGEQYF
>NA|TRBD1|TRBJ2-2|TRBV19|14
TGTGCCAGCCGTCCTACAGGGGGCTCCGGGGAGCTGTTTTTT
CASRPTGGSGELFF
>NA|NA|TRBJ2-7|TRBV5-6|14
TGTGCCAGCAGGGCACAGGGAAGCTCCTACGAGCAGTACTTC
CASRAQGSSYEQYF
>NA|TRBD2|TRBJ2-1|TRBV6-1|17
TGTGCCAGCAGTGCCAAACTAGCGGGGGGCCTATTTGGGGAGCAGTTCTTC
CASSAKLAGGLFGEQFF
>NA|TRBD1|TRBJ1-1|TRBV27|13
TGTGCCACCAGGGGGGTCGGGGGCACTGAAGCTTTCTTT
CATRGVGGTEAFF
>NA|NA|TRBJ2-2|TRBV6-5|12
TGTGCCAGCAGACAGCCGACCGGGGAGCTGTTTTTT
CASRQPTGELFF
>once|NA|TRBJ1-2|TRBV20-1|11
TGCAGTGCCCGAAGGGGGACTGGCTACACCTTC
CSARRGTGYTF
>once|NA|TRBJ2-7|TRBV5-1|17
TGCGCCAGCAGCTTGGGTTTGGCGAGACAGACCTCCTACGAGCAGTACTTC
CASSLGLARQTSYEQYF
>NA|NA|TRBJ2-1|TRBV5-1|14
TGCGCCAGCAGCTTGTCAGAAGTCTACAATGAGCAGTTCTTC
CASSLSEVYNEQFF
>NA|NA|TRBJ1-3|TRBV13|16
TGTGCCAGCAGCCCCGGAGGGATCGACTCTGGAAACACCATATATTTT
CASSPGGIDSGNTIYF
>once|NA|TRBJ1-5|TRBV9|14
TGTGCCAGCAGCCGGGACTCAACGGGGCAGCCCCAGCATTTT
CASSRDSTGQPQHF
>NA|NA|TRBJ2-7|TRBV9|15
TGTGCCAGCAGCGTAGCTGCAGGGGCAACCTACGAGCAGTACTTC
CASSVAAGATYEQYF
>NA|TRBD2|TRBJ2-7|TRBV7-6|16
TGTGCCAGCAGCCTAGGGGGTGGGACTAGCATCTACGAGCAGTACTTC
CASSLGGGTSIYEQYF
>NA|TRBD1|TRBJ1-2|TRBV7-9|16
TGTGCCAGCAGCTCACCGGGACAGGGGCTAAACTATGGCTACACCTTC
CASSSPGQGLNYGYTF
>NA|NA|TRBJ1-3|TRBV5-1|16
TGCGCCAGCAGCCATCGGCCGGGGGGCAACGAAAACACCATATATTTT
CASSHRPGGNENTIYF
>NA|NA|TRBJ1-1|TRBV27|11
TGTGCCAGCAGTTCTTTCACTGAAGCTTTCTTT
CASSSFTEAFF